A single TCR beta chain is shown here with its context. This clone has just one count. Its antigen is still unknown. Base-call qualities are not available, and no considerably larger clone is one nucleotide away. The CDR3 holds 13 amino acids from the cysteine to the phenylalanine. Of all the DNA, just the CDR3 is kept, 39 bases in frame from base 1. The trim is 1 base for V and 3 bases for J, with a gap of 7 bases between the germline ends. Sequences SGHVS (CDR1) and FQNEAQ (CDR2) are obtained from the germline V gene. TCRbeta CDR3 regions were amplified from genomic DNA by means of the immunoSEQ Assay, a bias-controlled multiplex PCR. Regarding the original processing steps: The number of nucleated cells in each sample was estimated by amplification of reference gene primers within the assay. To quantify the absolute abundance of each unique TCRbeta CDR3 rearrangement, sequence reads were collapsed and filtered. Productive Simpson clonality was computed per sample as the square root of Simpson's diversity index over productive rearrangements. As stored in TCRdb, this immuneACCESS dataset retains in-frame rearrangements with V and J assigned. A fraction of the clones does not appear; measured against another copy, unresolved V genes explain less than half of the discrepancy, and the remainder lacks a known reason. Clonal size and the V and J genes are those of that table, whereas D and trimming came from the DNA. The sample records a few hundred thousand clones, more than 75% of which are singletons. 6.6% of the sample belongs to the ten largest clones.

Participants in the prospective study were enrolled through a virtual design, were aged about 18 to 89 years, and lived in roughly 24 United States geographic areas. In the prospective study, cohorts were assigned on the basis of participant-reported clinical history obtained from a screening survey and a study questionnaire. Exposed participants had been in contact, within 2 weeks of entering the study, with a person who had a PCR-confirmed or clinician-diagnosed case of COVID-19. Each participant in the prospective study had whole blood, serum and a nasopharyngeal or oropharyngeal swab collected by mobile phlebotomists. Prospective study participants could optionally give additional blood draws and questionnaires over a roughly 2-month period. Before DNA extraction, prospective study blood samples were shipped either frozen or at room temperature. The sample comes from a study of blood T cell repertoires in COVID-19 (dated by TCRdb to the early 2020s). About the investigation overall: Samples from collaborators originated in the United States, Italy and Spain and spanned both the acute and convalescent phases of COVID-19. The dataset comprised deeply sampled blood TCRbeta repertoires from subjects exposed to, actively infected with, or recovered from COVID-19. The material from the prospective study consisted of cDNA or gDNA derived from T cells, B-cell-depleted T cells, or PBMCs. The repertoires were made available in a free public database intended to serve as a resource for research on the immune response to SARS-CoV-2. Samples were obtained from the ongoing ImmuneRACE study (first 160 participants) and from about 1,300 subjects provided by 6 global collaborators. Where HLA class I and class II types were available, the types were taken from metadata supplied by the sample provider, not from assay-based typing. The sample metadata nearly always contained a de-identified subject ID, COVID-19 status, age in years and sex.

Overall study results and their limits: The quantity of clinical and demographic metadata differed by source and by participant and was supplied without curation.

Material: PBMCs or T cells enriched from blood (not recorded which). This chain is built from TRBV7-8 and TRBJ2-7, with no D gene named confidently. The receptor was isolated from a woman in her forties or fifties who had been exposed to COVID-19. The DNA is as follows: TGTGCCAGCAGCTTAGATTCGGGCTACGAGCAGTACTTC. This codes for CASSLDSGYEQYF.